This TCR beta chain was sequenced during a study of cytomegalovirus exposure and HLA in healthy donors (TCRdb year 2017). Background on the whole study: An earlier analysis of approximately 640 of the donors reported 250 to 350 Gb of sequence data and 117 million unique TCR beta sequences from roughly 200 million T cells. Using immunosequencing, the study profiled T cell repertoires from about 620 subjects and related those repertoires to cytomegalovirus serostatus. The later analysis used no new phenotypic data to find candidate immune exposures, relying instead on TCR beta sequences and their occurrence across donors. Roughly 300 gigabases of sequencing data and roughly 90 million unique TCR sequences were included in an early release covering about 620 HLA-typed donors. A later genetic analysis used genome-wide SNP genotypes for about 60% of the 666 donors, treating that subset as a discovery cohort. An earlier analysis of 500 to 750 of the donors applied high-throughput TCR beta sequencing to assess whether each TCR beta V gene segment acted as functional or pseudogenic. Both class I and class II loci were covered by HLA typing, at four-digit resolution. Of the roughly 390 genotyped donors, more than 75% were placed in the genetic ancestry cluster associated with self-reported Caucasian donors. All discovery cohort repertoires had been generated using a single sequencing platform. A separate validation cohort of roughly 120 different subjects was used in addition to the roughly 720-subject first cohort. The study was designed to test whether signatures of past pathogen exposure could be identified by cataloging public T cell receptors. On average, around 200,000 unique TCR beta nucleotide sequences were sequenced per donor among 398 genotyped donors of the cohort, with around 19% of those sequences being non-productive. The study combined high-throughput TCR immunosequencing, statistical association of individual TCRs with disease status, and machine learning to predict cytomegalovirus infection status. Because of strong linkage in the cohort, four or five DR-DQ haplotypes were treated as single units for association and clustering. In a later analysis, previously published TCR beta repertoires from 666 donors were re-analyzed and high-resolution HLA genotyping was added so that TCR occurrence patterns could be studied. Typing coverage differed by locus: A, B, C, DRB1 and DQB1 were typed in roughly 620-630 donors, DQA1 in 522, DPA1 in 600 to 610, and DPB1 in 450 to 480. Donor age, sex, ethnicity and CMV serostatus were compiled together with the repertoire data. Results and caveats for the whole study, not just this receptor: In the study, about 150 TCR beta chains were listed as associated with cytomegalovirus. A later genetic analysis associated a missense DCLRE1C variant with V-gene and J-gene trimming of TCR beta chains, and an independent cohort replicated the association. Specific HLA alleles were associated with 18,000 or so TCR beta sequences at a false discovery rate of 0.05 in a later analysis. Because HLA typing was unavailable for some donors at each locus, only the typed subset was used in association tests. Assigning TCR associations to individual alleles was difficult when HLA alleles, especially DR and DQ, strongly co-occurred. According to a later analysis, parvovirus B19, influenza, CMV and Epstein-Barr virus appeared linked to several top co-occurrence clusters. CMV serostatus was the only immune exposure information available for the cohort. Most TCR sequences were seen in very few donors, while some public TCRs were found in many individuals. A further reported finding was that TCR beta sequences accurately predicted the HLA-A and HLA-B alleles for most subjects in the first cohort. In this cohort, only TCR beta chains were sequenced, and detectable features were limited by the absence of alpha or paired-chain data. A later analysis found that HLA-associated TCR beta chains were more clonally expanded and had lower generation probabilities than equally common non-associated chains. The 87-base-pair reads could not distinguish some IMGT-functional V segments, including TRBV6-2 and TRBV6-3, so those segments were excluded. An earlier analysis of approximately 570 of the donors showed that most TCR beta V segments appeared in productive rearrangements either about 87% or about 30% of the time, which broadly matched IMGT annotations. The presence/absence analyses assumed that sequencing depth was roughly uniform across donors, and that assumption may not be true. Linkage disequilibrium might explain the correlated functional status among segregating V segments, but an unknown experimental factor could not be ruled out. A group of highly shared sequence variants was considered likely to be a technical artifact of the sequencing pipeline. It was suggested by the authors that the approach could potentially be generalized to other disease states and immunological phenotypes. Compared with the roughly 600-donor mean, donors in an Asian-associated ancestry cluster had fewer N-insertions in productive TCRs, according to a later genetic analysis. Because counts were too low, seventeen rarely observed V segments, including chromosome 9 orphons, were excluded from the earlier analysis of roughly 580 of the donors. The classifier was reported to diagnose cytomegalovirus status with high specificity and sensitivity in both the original and validation cohorts. In a later analysis, TCR association rates were found to vary across HLA loci, with the most associated TCRs seen for DRB1 alleles and the fewest for HLA-C alleles. A few of the identified cytomegalovirus-associated TCR beta chains were confirmed in vitro to be specific for cytomegalovirus antigens. According to a later analysis, most CMV-associated TCR beta chains appeared to be HLA-restricted, and the HLA associations seemed to be driven largely by CMV exposure.

Regarding this clone: Its antigen is still unknown. Within one base of it there is no much larger clone, and no base qualities were kept.

Inclusive of the bounding cysteine and phenylalanine, the CDR3 is 14 residues long. The CDR3 DNA has 42 bases and is translated from base 1. From the germline V gene, CDR1 is SGDLS and CDR2 is YYNGEE. V drops 3 bases and J drops 9 bases, leaving 16 bases in between. Library prep was done by the immunoSEQ multiplex PCR assay. A mixture of 60 forward primers for TCR Vbeta segments and 13 reverse primers for TCR Jbeta segments was used in the multiplex PCR. The CDR3 region of rearranged TCR beta genes was amplified from genomic DNA with a multiplex PCR assay. The Illumina HiSeq System was used to sequence the amplified TCR beta libraries as 87-base-pair reads. The authors' analysis ran thus. A later analysis tallied tens of millions of unique TCR beta chains across the 700 or so repertoires, and some 10 million of those chains were shared by two or more donors. A nearest-neighbor algorithm error-corrected the raw reads and collapsed the reads into unique sequences, merging closely related sequences to remove PCR and sequencing errors. CDR3 sequences were aligned to IMGT reference sequences to assign V, D and J gene segments. For a sequence to be retained, at least a six-nucleotide match to both a V gene segment and a J gene segment was required. Rearrangements were classified as productive when the CDR3 lacked stop codons and remained in frame with V and J, and all other rearrangements were classified as non-productive. CDR3 was defined according to IMGT convention as the region running from the second conserved V-encoded cysteine to the conserved J-encoded phenylalanine. Sequences without an unambiguous match to a single V gene segment were excluded from the earlier analysis of over 500 of the donors. An earlier analysis of fewer than 750 of the donors called V segments functional above 56.7% productive rearrangements and segregating when the between-donor standard deviation exceeded 5%. A statistical classification framework was built for diagnosing cytomegalovirus status from the catalog of TCR beta chain sequences. In a later analysis, TCR nucleotide sequences were compared against IMGT/GENE-DB human TR gene sequences so that V and J genes could be assigned. In a later analysis, CDR3 sequences and most-parsimonious VDJ recombination scenarios were assigned using the TCRdist pipeline. In a later analysis, each TCR beta chain was defined by its CDR3 amino acid sequence together with its V-gene family, and reads without a unique V-gene family were excluded. To address suspected cross-contamination and a sequencing artifact, a later analysis removed under 600 highly shared, low-generation-probability nucleotide sequences. A later analysis calculated a clonal expansion index for each public chain from normalized within-repertoire ranks of inferred template counts. In a later analysis, generation probabilities were computed using a VDJ recombination model fitted to out-of-frame rearrangements, and the results were checked against IGoR. Hypergeometric tests were used in a later analysis to score TCR-TCR, TCR-HLA and TCR-CMV co-occurrence, with a repertoire-size bias correction applied to the TCR pairs. To estimate false discovery rates, a later analysis permuted the HLA or CMV assignments 20 times. In a later analysis, co-occurring TCRs were grouped using DBSCAN, and TCRdist sequence similarity was added for clustering within HLA-allele-positive subsets. Co-occurrence clustering excluded repertoires with fewer than 30,000 or more than 120,000 public chains, plus five with anomalous nucleotide sharing. Here the immuneACCESS table is served through TCRdb, limited to in-frame sequences with V and J called. Missing clones are a known gap in these copies; in checked studies unresolved V genes cover under half, and the rest lacks a known reason. V and J calls and clone size are given by that table; D and trimming were obtained from the DNA. A total of 100,000 to 150,000 clones appear in this sample, about 83% of them only once. The top ten clones comprise about 3.9% of the sample.

In total, 500 to 700 healthy bone marrow donors made up the cohort. Cohort members were all nominally healthy when sampled, although unrecorded immune exposures were likely present. The donor was CMV seropositive and belonged to the group of about 290 seropositive cohort members. A peripheral blood sample was collected from each donor, and TCR beta sequencing was performed on peripheral blood mononuclear cells. The Qiagen DNeasy Blood Extraction Kit was used to extract genomic DNA from the blood cell samples. This chain joins TRBV9 to TRBJ2-1; TRBD2 could be the D gene, as 6 bases match. Sequencing used PBMCs. This receptor was taken from a woman between 40 and 55 years old in good health and CMV-seropositive. The DNA reads TGTGCCAGCAGCGCTCCATCGTCGGGGGTTGAGCAGTTCTTC. The translation is CASSAPSSGVEQFF. With all but the CDR3 taken from the reference TRBV9 and TRBJ2-1 genes, the full variable domain is: DSGVTQTPKHLITATGQRVTLRCSPRSGDLSVYWYQQSLDQGLQFLIQYYNGEERAKGNILERFSAQQFPDLHSELNLSSLELGDSALYFCASSAPSSGVEQFFGPGTRLTVL.